The clone carrying this T cell receptor beta chain was seen just once. The antigen remains undetermined. The record originates from a study of a mutant IDH1 vaccine in newly diagnosed glioma. Time point in this sample: week 35, safety follow-up. Every vaccination contained 300 ug of the mutant IDH1 20-mer peptide and was paired with topical imiquimod. Assay used: immunoSEQ multiplex PCR; TCRdb lists only in-frame clones, some missing. This sample yields approximately 31,000 clones, of which 80% are seen a single time; approximately 2.9% belongs to the top ten. CDR3 length: 15 amino acids. Trimming cost V 6 bases and J 4 bases; bases outside gene matches: 7. The germline V gene has CDR1 SEHNR and CDR2 FQNEAQ (reference sequence).

This rearrangement joins TRBV7-9 to TRBJ1-5, with TRBD1 matching over 9 bases. This TCR was recovered from a middle-aged man with glioma. Some clones in this sample may be carry-over from other donors' samples. The sample consisted of PBMCs, taken from a glioma patient whose treatment included an IDH1 peptide vaccine. CDR3 nucleotides: TGTGCCAGCAGTCGGGACAGGGTCGGGAATCAGCCCCAGCATTTT. Protein: CASSRDRVGNQPQHF.